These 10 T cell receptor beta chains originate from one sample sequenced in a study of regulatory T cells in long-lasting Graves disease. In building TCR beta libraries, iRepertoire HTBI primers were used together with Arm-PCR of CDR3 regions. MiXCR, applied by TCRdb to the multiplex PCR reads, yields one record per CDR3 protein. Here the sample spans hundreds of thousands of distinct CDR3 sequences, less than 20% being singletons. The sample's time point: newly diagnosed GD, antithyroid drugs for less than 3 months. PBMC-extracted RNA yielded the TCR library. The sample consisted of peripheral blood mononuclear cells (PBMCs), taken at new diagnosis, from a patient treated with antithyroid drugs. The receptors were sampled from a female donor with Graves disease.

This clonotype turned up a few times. Written as DNA, the CDR3 is TGTGCCATCAGAATACAGGGGAACACTGAAGCTTTCTTT. Translated, it gives CAIRIQGNTEAFF. The chain has TRBV10-3 and TRBJ1-1, with D possibly matching TRBD1 (6 bases). The germline CDR1 and CDR2 sequences are ENHRY and SYGVKD. The V gene lost 6 bases and the J gene lost 1 base, with 9 bases spanning the gap. The CDR3 spans 13 residues.

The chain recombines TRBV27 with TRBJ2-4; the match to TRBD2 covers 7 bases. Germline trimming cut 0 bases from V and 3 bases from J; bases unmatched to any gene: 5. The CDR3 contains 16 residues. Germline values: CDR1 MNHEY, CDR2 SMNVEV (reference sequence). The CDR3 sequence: CASSLSGRWGKNIQYF. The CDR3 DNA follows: TGTGCCAGCAGTTTATCCGGGAGGTGGGGCAAAAACATTCAGTACTTC.

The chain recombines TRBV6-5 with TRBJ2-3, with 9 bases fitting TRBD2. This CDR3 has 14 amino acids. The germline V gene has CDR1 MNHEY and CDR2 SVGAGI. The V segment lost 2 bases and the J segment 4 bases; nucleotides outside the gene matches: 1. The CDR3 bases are TGTGCCAGCAGTTACACTAGCGGGCCAGATACGCAGTATTTT. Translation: CASSYTSGPDTQYF.

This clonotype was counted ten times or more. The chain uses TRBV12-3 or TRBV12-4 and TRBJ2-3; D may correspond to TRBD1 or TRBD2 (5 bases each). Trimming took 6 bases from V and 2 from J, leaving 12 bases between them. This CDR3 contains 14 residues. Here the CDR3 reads CASSLGAHTDTQYF. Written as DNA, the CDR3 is TGTGCCAGCAGCCTCGGGGCCCACACAGATACGCAGTATTTT.

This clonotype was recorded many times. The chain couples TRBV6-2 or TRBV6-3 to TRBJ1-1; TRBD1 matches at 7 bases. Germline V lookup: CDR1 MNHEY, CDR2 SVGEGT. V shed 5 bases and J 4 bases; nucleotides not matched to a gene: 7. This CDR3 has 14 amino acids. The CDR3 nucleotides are TGTGCCAGCAGTGCGAGGGGGCTAGGCACTGAAGCTTTCTTT. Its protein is CASSARGLGTEAFF.

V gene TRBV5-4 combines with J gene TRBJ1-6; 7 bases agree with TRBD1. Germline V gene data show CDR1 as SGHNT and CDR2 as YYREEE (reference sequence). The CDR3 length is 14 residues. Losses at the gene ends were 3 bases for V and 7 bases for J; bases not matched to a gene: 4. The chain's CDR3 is CASSWDRDNSPLHF. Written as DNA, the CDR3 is TGTGCCAGCAGCTGGGACAGAGACAATTCACCCCTCCACTTT.

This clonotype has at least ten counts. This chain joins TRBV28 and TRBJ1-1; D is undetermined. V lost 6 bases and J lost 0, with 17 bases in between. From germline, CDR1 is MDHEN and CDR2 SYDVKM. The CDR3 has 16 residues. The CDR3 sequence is CASRRLIFNLNTEAFF. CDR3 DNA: TGTGCCAGCAGGCGACTGATATTTAACTTGAACACTGAAGCTTTCTTT.

The chain's CDR3 is CASSKGLSSGELFF. As DNA, the CDR3 is TGTGCCAGTAGTAAAGGACTGTCGTCCGGGGAGCTGTTTTTT. The rearrangement uses TRBV19 and TRBJ2-2, with TRBD2 as a possible D gene (5 bases). The V and J ends lost 4 bases and 6 bases respectively, with 12 bases between them. This CDR3 region has 14 residues. Germline V gives CDR1 LNHDA, CDR2 SQIVND (reference sequence).

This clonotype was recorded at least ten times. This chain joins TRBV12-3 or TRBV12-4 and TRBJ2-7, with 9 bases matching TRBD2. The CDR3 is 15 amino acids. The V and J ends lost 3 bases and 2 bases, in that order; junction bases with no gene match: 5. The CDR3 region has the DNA TGTGCCAGCAGTTTCGGAGCTAGCGGGGCCTACGAGCAGTACTTC. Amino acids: CASSFGASGAYEQYF.

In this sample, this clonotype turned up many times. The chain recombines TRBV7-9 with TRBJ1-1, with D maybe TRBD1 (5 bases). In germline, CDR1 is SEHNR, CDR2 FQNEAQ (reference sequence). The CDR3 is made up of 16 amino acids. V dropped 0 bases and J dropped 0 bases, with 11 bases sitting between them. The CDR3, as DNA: TGTGCCAGCAGCTTAGCCTCTGGGGCGGTGAACACTGAAGCTTTCTTT. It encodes CASSLASGAVNTEAFF.